This TCR beta chain was captured in a study of CD8 T cells in ankylosing spondylitis. Study observations and caveats: In ankylosing spondylitis blood, a motif of roughly 8 highly homologous TCR beta variants appeared characteristic. The study looked at matched synovial fluid samples from ankylosing spondylitis patients. Disease-linked clones were reported to be significantly enriched there.

TCRdb processed the 5' RACE reads anew with MiXCR; each CDR3 protein has one entry. Here the sample spans approximately 540,000 distinct CDR3 sequences, roughly 12% being singletons. This clonotype appeared a few times. Its specificity is unknown. The CDR3 runs 13 residues. Per the germline V gene, CDR1 is DFQATT and CDR2 is SNEGSKA (reference sequence). The ends were cut back, 0 bases at V and 2 bases at J, with 5 bases in the middle. The source of this sequence is a male donor with ankylosing spondylitis. The chain couples TRBV20-1 to TRBJ2-1, with D unresolved. The sample was blood, either unsorted or a sorted T cell fraction (not recorded which). CDR3 sequence: CSARERTYNEQFF. The CDR3 bases are TGCAGTGCTAGAGAGAGGACCTACAATGAGCAGTTCTTC.